The following is a T cell receptor beta chain sequence with its context. This entry comes from a study of blood T cell repertoires in COVID-19. At the level of the study: T cells, B-cell-depleted T cells, or PBMCs supplied cDNA or gDNA.

The CDR3 totals 15 residues. CDR1 and CDR2 (germline): LNHDA, SQIVND (reference sequence). Trimming removed 1 base from V and 5 bases from J, with 14 bases in between. Method: immunoSEQ multiplex PCR; TCRdb's copy keeps in-frame clones and lacks some. The repertoire holds about 110,000 clones, with about 80% as singletons. Sequenced material: peripheral blood. V is TRBV19 and J is TRBJ1-1; the D gene is possibly TRBD1 (5 bases). This TCR derives from a woman in her sixties with acute or convalescent COVID-19. The CDR3 here is CASSIGTRGGTEAFF. CDR3 DNA sequence: TGTGCCAGTAGTATAGGGACCCGCGGGGGGACTGAAGCTTTCTTT.